This T cell receptor beta chain was observed in a study of T-cell reconstitution after alpha-beta-depleted transplantation in children. CDR1 and CDR2 (germline): SQVTM, ANQGSEA. V lost 8 bases, J lost 3 bases, and 16 bases lay in between. This CDR3 spans 14 amino acids. The authors prepared the TCRbeta library with unique molecular identifiers. A single record per CDR3 protein comes from TCRdb applying MiXCR to the PCR reads. The sample lists fewer than 400,000 distinct CDR3 sequences, just over 20% seen once, with 3% to 4% in the top ten. This chain links TRBV29-1 with TRBJ2-2, with a tentative D call TRBD2 (6 bases). This clonotype originated in a human donor who donated a stem cell graft to a child with acute myeloid leukemia. The sequencing here drew on PBMCs from the stem cell graft donor, taken from the stem cell graft. The CDR3 loop is CSFVSGSHTGELFF. The DNA for the CDR3 is TGCAGCTTCGTGAGCGGGTCCCACACCGGGGAGCTGTTTTTT.